This T cell receptor beta chain is from a study of blood T cells in healthy people across ages. This clonotype was found a few times. CDR3 size: 15 residues. Per the germline V gene, CDR1 is DFQATT and CDR2 is SNEGSKA (reference sequence). V gave up 2 bases and J gave up 2 bases; unmatched junction bases: 6. Each sample gave at least 6.5 million isolated PBMCs. With a J-beta primer mix and a sample-barcoded 5' primer, a second PCR ran about 6 to 11 cycles. TCRdb passed the 5' RACE reads through MiXCR, listing each CDR3 protein once. There are about 1,400,000 distinct CDR3 sequences in the sample; approximately 42% occur only once, and 7.9% lies in the top ten.

The chain carries TRBV20-1 and TRBJ2-7, with 10 bases identical to TRBD2. Sample: blood. This receptor was obtained from a woman in her late teens or twenties in good health. CDR3 DNA sequence: TGCAGTGCTAGACCCACTAGCGGGACCGCCTACGAGCAGTACTTC. The encoded protein is CSARPTSGTAYEQYF.